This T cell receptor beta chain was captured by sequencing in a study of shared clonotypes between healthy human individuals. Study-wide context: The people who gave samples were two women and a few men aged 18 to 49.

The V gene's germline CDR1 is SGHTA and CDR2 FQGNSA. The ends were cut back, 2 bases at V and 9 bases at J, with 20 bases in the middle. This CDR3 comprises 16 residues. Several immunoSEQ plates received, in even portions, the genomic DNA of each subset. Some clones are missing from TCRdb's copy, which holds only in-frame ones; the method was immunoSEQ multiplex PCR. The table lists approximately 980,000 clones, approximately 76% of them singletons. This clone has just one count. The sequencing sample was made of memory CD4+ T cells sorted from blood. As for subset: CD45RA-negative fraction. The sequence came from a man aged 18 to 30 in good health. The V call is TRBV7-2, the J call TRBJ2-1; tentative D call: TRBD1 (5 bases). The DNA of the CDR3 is TGTGCCAGCAGCTTAAATCTCTGGGGCTTAGGCAGTGAGCAGTTCTTC. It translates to CASSLNLWGLGSEQFF.